Listed here are 30 T cell receptor beta chains from one sample, sequenced in a study of CD8 T cells in Susac syndrome. Reverse transcription of about 0.45 to 1 ug RNA was performed with random hexamers. TCRdb re-called the immunoSEQ multiplex PCR reads through MiXCR, storing one row per CDR3 protein. The table records over 150,000 distinct CDR3 sequences, around 94% of them present only once. The source material was CD4+ T cells from PBMCs. The receptors were gathered from a human donor with Susac syndrome.

V gene TRBV6-5 combines with J gene TRBJ2-3; either TRBD1 or TRBD2 may fit D (5 bases each). Germline V gene lookup returns CDR1 MNHEY and CDR2 SVGAGI. With 6 bases removed from V and 5 bases from J, the gap between germline ends came to 9 bases. The CDR3 runs 12 residues. As DNA, the CDR3 is TGTGCCAGCAGAATGGGGGAAGATACGCAGTATTTT. Translation gives CASRMGEDTQYF.

This clonotype was seen a single time. The chain couples TRBV28 to TRBJ2-7; 7 nucleotides agree with TRBD1. CDR3 size: 14 residues. Looked up from germline, CDR1 is MDHEN and CDR2 is SYDVKM. After removal of 5 bases from V and 2 bases from J, the junction contained 6 bases not matched to a gene. DNA for the CDR3: TGTGCCAGCAGTACCCGGGACAGTGCCTACGAGCAGTACTTC. Its translation is CASSTRDSAYEQYF.

This clonotype appeared a few times. This chain links TRBV4-2 with TRBJ2-6, with 11 bases fitting TRBD2. Trimming took 0 bases from V and 13 from J; bases not matched to a gene: 5. CDR3 length: 15 residues. The V gene's germline CDR1 is LGHNA and CDR2 YNFKEQ. The CDR3 DNA follows: TGTGCCAGCAGCCAAGAGACTAGCGGGAAGGGAGTCCTGACTTTC. This gives the protein CASSQETSGKGVLTF.

V and J are TRBV2 and TRBJ1-2, with 9 bases that match TRBD1. The CDR3 covers 18 residues. Germline CDR1 reads SNHLY; CDR2 reads FYNNEI. Germline trimming cut 0 bases from V and 2 bases from J; bases unmatched to any gene: 10. The chain's CDR3 is CASSEARGTGWTNYGYTF. CDR3 sequence (DNA): TGTGCCAGCAGTGAAGCGCGAGGGACAGGGTGGACCAACTATGGCTACACCTTC.

The chain carries TRBV21-1 and TRBJ2-5; TRBD1 was called by the table and not checked on the DNA. TRBV21-1 is recorded as a pseudogene. This CDR3 comprises 15 residues. In nucleotides, the CDR3 is TGTGCCAGCAGCAGACAACGACAGATTACAGAGACCCAGTACTTC. Translating gives CASSRQRQITETQYF.

This clonotype appeared once. The rearrangement uses TRBV3-1 and TRBJ2-1; D is unresolved. Germline CDR1 reads LGHDT; CDR2 reads YNNKEL (reference sequence). V dropped 5 bases and J dropped 6 bases, with 20 bases sitting between them. The CDR3 runs 16 residues. The CDR3 is CASSSRGLRGRNEQFF. For the CDR3, the DNA is TGTGCCAGCAGCTCCCGCGGCTTAAGAGGTCGCAATGAGCAGTTCTTC.

The rearrangement links TRBV20-1 to TRBJ2-1; D might be TRBD2 (5 bases). V was clipped by 2 bases and J by 3 bases, with 14 bases between them. Germline CDR1 and CDR2: DFQATT and SNEGSKA (reference sequence). The CDR3 covers 15 residues. CDR3 DNA: TGCAGTGCTAGATTGGTCGGGAACGGCTACAATGAGCAGTTCTTC. Translation: CSARLVGNGYNEQFF.

J is TRBJ1-5 and V is TRBV9; tentatively, D is TRBD1 (5 bases). V was shortened by 0 bases and J by 6 bases, with 10 bases between the two germline ends. Germline V lookup: CDR1 SGDLS, CDR2 YYNGEE. The CDR3 extends over 14 amino acids. The CDR3 DNA sequence: TGTGCCAGCAGCGTAGGAGGGGCCCCTCAGCCCCAGCATTTT. Protein sequence: CASSVGGAPQPQHF.

This chain uses TRBV6-6 with TRBJ1-1; unclear D gene. Trimming left V 7 bases short and J 1 base short, with 13 bases between. This CDR3 spans 14 amino acids. Germline CDR1 and CDR2: MNHNY and SVGAGI (reference sequence). This CDR3 is CASTPVGGNTEAFF. The CDR3 nucleotides read TGTGCCAGCACCCCCGTTGGTGGGAACACTGAAGCTTTCTTT.

The rearrangement joins TRBV23-1 to TRBJ2-5; D may be TRBD1 (6 bases). TRBV23-1 is an open reading frame whose function is uncertain. The CDR3 sequence is 15 residues long. Trimming took 3 bases from V and 0 from J, leaving 11 bases between them. CDR3 loop: CASSHEGVYQETQYF. CDR3 sequence (DNA): TGCGCCAGCAGTCATGAGGGGGTTTACCAAGAGACCCAGTACTTC.

V usage is TRBV18 and J usage is TRBJ1-5, with a possible D match to TRBD1 (5 bases). In germline, CDR1 is KGHSH, CDR2 LQKENI. The CDR3 totals 14 residues. The V gene lost 4 bases and the J gene lost 7 bases, with 14 bases spanning the gap. The CDR3: CASSRDPQGQPQHF. In DNA, the CDR3 is TGTGCCAGCTCACGGGACCCCCAAGGCCAGCCCCAGCATTTT.

The rearrangement uses TRBV5-1 and TRBJ2-5, with TRBD2 identical over 10 bases. The CDR3 has 15 residues. Germline CDR1 is SGHRS and CDR2 is YFSETQ. V gave up 7 bases and J gave up 1 base; unmatched junction bases: 7. In nucleotides, the CDR3 is TGCGCCAGCGGGAAACTAGCGGGGAGCCAAGAGACCCAGTACTTC. Translating it yields CASGKLAGSQETQYF.

The CDR3 protein is CAWMWRNTEAFF. CDR3 nucleotide sequence: TGTGCCTGGATGTGGCGTAACACTGAAGCTTTCTTT. This chain links TRBV30 with TRBJ1-1; D not certain. The V end was cut by 4 bases, the J end by 2 bases, with 8 bases between. The CDR3 is 12 amino acids. Germline loops: CDR1 GTSNPN, CDR2 SVGIG (reference sequence).

The count of this clonotype is one. The chain joins TRBV6-2 or TRBV6-3 to TRBJ2-5, with D maybe TRBD2 (6 bases). CDR3 length: 15 amino acids. In germline, CDR1 is MNHEY, CDR2 SVGEGT. Trimming stripped 2 bases from V and 4 bases from J, with 14 bases between. This CDR3 is CASSYTGLGRETQYF. The CDR3 coding sequence is TGTGCCAGCAGTTACACGGGACTGGGGCGAGAGACCCAGTACTTC.

This chain connects TRBV29-1 to TRBJ2-3; D is unclear. Trimming left V 1 base short and J 3 bases short, with 11 bases between. The CDR3 is 14 residues long. Germline V lookup: CDR1 SQVTM, CDR2 ANQGSEA. The CDR3 protein is CSVEGALGTDTQYF. The CDR3 DNA is TGCAGCGTTGAAGGAGCTCTTGGGACAGATACGCAGTATTTT.

This chain connects TRBV29-1 to TRBJ1-2; 7 bases match TRBD1. J gave up 3 bases and V 5 bases, and 15 bases lay outside the gene matches. Germline CDR1 and CDR2: SQVTM and ANQGSEA. The CDR3 is 16 residues long. This chain's CDR3 is CSVPTAAGGRDYGYTF. CDR3 in DNA: TGCAGCGTTCCTACGGCGGCAGGGGGAAGGGACTATGGCTACACCTTC.

This chain joins TRBV10-3 and TRBJ1-5; no reliable D call. The CDR3 is 12 residues long. Germline V lookup: CDR1 ENHRY, CDR2 SYGVKD. Trimming took off 0 bases at V and 9 bases at J, with 6 bases between the two ends. The DNA for the CDR3 is TGTGCCATCAGTGAGTCGACGGCGCCCCAGCATTTT. It specifies CAISESTAPQHF.

The gene calls are TRBV30 and TRBJ2-7, with 10 bases aligning to TRBD2. After removal of 0 bases from V and 2 bases from J, the junction contained 4 bases not matched to a gene. The CDR3 extends over 15 amino acids. The germline V gene has CDR1 GTSNPN and CDR2 SVGIG (reference sequence). The CDR3 sequence is CAWSVPSGSAYEQYF. Written as DNA, the CDR3 is TGTGCCTGGAGTGTACCTAGCGGGAGTGCCTACGAGCAGTACTTC. The complete variable domain, with remaining parts taken from reference TRBV30 and TRBJ2-7, reads SQTIHQWPATLVQPVGSPLSLECTVEGTSNPNLYWYRQAAGRGLQLLFYSVGIGQISSEVPQNLSASRPQDRQFILSSKKLLLSDSGFYLCAWSVPSGSAYEQYFGPGTRLTVT.

This sequence joins TRBV3-1 and TRBJ2-4, with D tentatively TRBD1 or TRBD2 (6 bases each). The CDR3 runs 15 residues. Looked up from germline, CDR1 is LGHDT and CDR2 is YNNKEL (reference sequence). Trimming left V 5 bases short and J 8 bases short, with 19 bases between. This CDR3 is CASSERLGGRYIQYF. In nucleotides, the CDR3 is TGTGCCAGCAGCGAACGCCTGGGGGGCCGGTACATTCAGTACTTC.

The CDR3 reads CASSLALAGAGTQYF. Here the CDR3 DNA reads TGCGCCAGCAGCTTGGCCCTAGCGGGGGCGGGTACGCAGTATTTT. The chain employs TRBV5-1 and TRBJ2-3; 10 bases map to TRBD2. The J segment lost 8 bases and the V segment lost 0 bases, leaving 6 bases of the junction unmatched. The CDR3 is made up of 15 amino acids. The germline CDR1 and CDR2 sequences are SGHRS and YFSETQ.

J is TRBJ1-1 and V is TRBV29-1; no definite D call. CDR3 length equals 12 residues. CDR1 is SQVTM, CDR2 ANQGSEA, per germline. With 7 bases removed from V and 5 bases from J, the gap between germline ends came to 14 bases. The DNA of the CDR3 is TGCAGCGCACGGGCCAGCAGGACTGAAGCTTTCTTT. Protein sequence: CSARASRTEAFF.

The gene calls are TRBV29-1 and TRBJ2-1; tentatively, D is TRBD2 (5 bases). Trimming left V 6 bases short and J 6 bases short, with 12 bases between. The CDR3 has 12 amino acids. The germline gives CDR1 SQVTM, CDR2 ANQGSEA. The CDR3 nucleotides are TGCAGCGTGGCGACTAAAAGCAATGAGCAGTTCTTC. This translates into CSVATKSNEQFF.

The rearrangement uses TRBV11-2 and TRBJ2-3; 11 nucleotides line up with TRBD2. The junction had 7 bases not matched to a gene; V was cut back by 5 bases and J by 3 bases. CDR3 length equals 16 residues. The germline V gene encodes CDR1 SGHAT and CDR2 FQNNGV. CDR3: CASSQLAGGRTDTQYF. The CDR3 DNA follows: TGTGCCAGCAGCCAGTTAGCGGGAGGGAGGACAGATACGCAGTATTTT.

This chain connects TRBV18 to TRBJ2-7, with TRBD1 identical over 7 bases. Per the germline V gene, CDR1 is KGHSH and CDR2 is LQKENI. Trimming at V came to 5 bases and at J to 6 bases, leaving 10 bases not matched to a gene. This CDR3 contains 14 residues. The CDR3 loop reads CASSIQTGNAEQYF. CDR3 coding DNA: TGTGCCAGCTCAATCCAGACAGGGAACGCCGAGCAGTACTTC.

This sequence joins TRBV19 and TRBJ1-4; tentative D call: TRBD1 (5 bases). Trimming removed 5 bases at V and 8 bases at J, with 15 bases between. This CDR3 contains 14 residues. Germline V CDR1 and CDR2: LNHDA, SQIVND (reference sequence). This CDR3 reads CASSGEGWDEKLFF. CDR3 coding DNA: TGTGCCAGTAGTGGTGAAGGGTGGGACGAAAAACTGTTTTTT.

This chain uses TRBV30 with TRBJ2-1, with 8 positions matching TRBD1. The V gene's germline CDR1 is GTSNPN and CDR2 SVGIG (reference sequence). With V trimmed by 4 bases and J by 4 bases, 6 bases remained unmatched. The CDR3 consists of 14 residues. The CDR3 DNA sequence: TGTGCCTGGACCAAGGACAGGGCTTACAATGAGCAGTTCTTC. Translated, it gives CAWTKDRAYNEQFF.

This clonotype was seen once. The chain is built from TRBV20-1 and TRBJ2-7; the match to TRBD2 covers 8 bases. The CDR3 loop spans 12 amino acids. The germline CDR1 and CDR2 sequences are DFQATT and SNEGSKA (reference sequence). The junction had 9 bases not matched to a gene; V was cut back by 8 bases and J by 6 bases. The CDR3 nucleotides read TGCAGTTCAGCGGGAGATCCCACCGAGCAGTACTTC. Translation: CSSAGDPTEQYF.

The table lists this clonotype with a count of one. This chain joins TRBV10-3 and TRBJ2-7, with D perhaps matching TRBD1 or TRBD2 (5 bases each). The V end was cut by 7 bases, the J end by 5 bases, with 18 bases between. This CDR3 has 14 residues. Germline loops: CDR1 ENHRY, CDR2 SYGVKD. The CDR3 DNA sequence: TGTGCCATCACCCTACTACCAGGGACCCACGAGCAGTACTTC. Translated: CAITLLPGTHEQYF.

The genes are TRBV6-5 and TRBJ1-2; 10 bases agree with TRBD1. CDR3 size: 14 residues. Germline-derived CDR1 and CDR2 are MNHEY and SVGAGI. The junction had 6 bases not matched to a gene; V was cut back by 6 bases and J by 5 bases. In DNA form, the CDR3 reads TGTGCCAGCAGGCCGGGACAGGGGACGTATGGCTACACCTTC. Amino acid sequence: CASRPGQGTYGYTF.

V usage is TRBV5-5 and J usage is TRBJ1-1; TRBD1 agrees at 9 bases. Germline loops: CDR1 SGHKS, CDR2 YYEKEE (reference sequence). J gave up 6 bases and V 3 bases, and 3 bases lay outside the gene matches. This CDR3 has 13 residues. CDR3 bases: TGTGCCAGCAGCTGGACAGGGGCGGCTGAAGCTTTCTTT. Amino acids: CASSWTGAAEAFF.